Following are 9 T cell receptor beta chains from one sample sequenced in a study of T cells in localized non-small cell lung cancer. Data came from immunoSEQ multiplex PCR; TCRdb stores just in-frame clones and leaves some out. Altogether some 130,000 clones are present, about 89% being singletons, with the ten largest covering 1.7%. Sequenced material: peripheral blood, taken before any cancer treatment. The source is a female donor at least 60 years old with stage I lung adenocarcinoma.

The rearrangement joins TRBV28 to TRBJ2-5; D call uncertain. Trimming pared 7 bases from V and 2 bases from J, leaving 14 bases between. Germline lookup yields CDR1 MDHEN and CDR2 SYDVKM. CDR3 length equals 14 residues. This CDR3 reads CASNPGPPQETQYF. CDR3 DNA sequence: TGTGCCAGCAATCCCGGCCCCCCTCAAGAGACCCAGTACTTC.

The gene calls are TRBV7-9 and TRBJ2-1, with 8 positions matching TRBD2. The junction had 17 bases not matched to a gene; V was cut back by 1 base and J by 6 bases. Germline-derived CDR1 and CDR2 are SEHNR and FQNEAQ (reference sequence). The CDR3 sequence is 19 residues long. CDR3 nucleotide sequence: TGTGCCAGCAGCTTAGAGGGTAGCGGGACACCCTACACAATCAATGAGCAGTTCTTC. It is translated as CASSLEGSGTPYTINEQFF.

This clone showed up just once. The J gene is TRBJ2-7, the V gene TRBV9, with D possibly matching TRBD2 (6 bases). V was pared by 4 bases and J by 3 bases, with 11 bases between. This CDR3 is 13 amino acids long. The germline V gene encodes CDR1 SGDLS and CDR2 YYNGEE. The CDR3 DNA follows: TGTGCCAGCAGCCTTAGCGGTAACTACGAGCAGTACTTC. It codes for CASSLSGNYEQYF.

This chain links TRBV10-1 with TRBJ2-7, with 11 bases identical to TRBD1. V trimming: 1 base; J trimming: 5 bases; junction bases outside the gene matches: 7. CDR3 length: 16 amino acids. Germline V CDR1 and CDR2: WNHNN, SYGVQD (reference sequence). CDR3 in amino acids: CASSEYRDRGTDEQYF. The DNA for the CDR3 is TGCGCCAGCAGTGAGTACCGGGACAGGGGGACCGACGAGCAGTACTTC.

This clone was detected once. The chain carries TRBV10-3 and TRBJ2-5; the D is unclear. Germline V CDR1 and CDR2: ENHRY, SYGVKD. V was cut by 0 bases and J by 1 base, with 6 bases left in between. This CDR3 is built from 14 residues. The CDR3 bases are TGTGCCATCAGTGAGTCCGGCGGCCAAGAGACCCAGTACTTC. The encoded protein is CAISESGGQETQYF.

CDR3 loop: CASRKDRGLGYTF. The DNA for the CDR3 is TGTGCCAGCAGAAAGGACAGGGGGCTTGGCTACACCTTC. V usage is TRBV6-5 and J usage is TRBJ1-2, with 11 bases fitting TRBD1. Per germline, CDR1 MNHEY and CDR2 SVGAGI. The V segment lost 6 bases and the J segment 7 bases; nucleotides outside the gene matches: 4. The CDR3 contains 13 residues.

The V gene is TRBV27, the J gene TRBJ1-5; TRBD1 matches at 9 bases. Trimming took 8 bases from V and 4 from J; bases not matched to a gene: 12. The CDR3 consists of 16 residues. Germline-derived CDR1 and CDR2 are MNHEY and SMNVEV (reference sequence). CDR3 DNA sequence: TGTGCCAGCGCGGGGACAGGGATATCCGAGAATCAGCCCCAGCATTTT. Its protein is CASAGTGISENQPQHF.

This chain uses TRBV28 with TRBJ2-5; 12 bases match TRBD2. The CDR3 is 14 residues long. V gave up 7 bases and J gave up 4 bases; unmatched junction bases: 4. Looked up from germline, CDR1 is MDHEN and CDR2 is SYDVKM. This CDR3 is CASILTSGRETQYF. CDR3 nucleotide sequence: TGTGCCAGCATTCTGACTAGCGGGAGAGAGACCCAGTACTTC. The full variable domain, its missing parts supplied by reference TRBV28 and TRBJ2-5, is DVKVTQSSRYLVKRTGEKVFLECVQDMDHENMFWYRQDPGLGLRLIYFSYDVKMKEKGDIPEGYSVSREKKERFSLILESASTNQTSMYLCASILTSGRETQYFGPGTRLLVL.

The J gene is TRBJ1-4, the V gene TRBV5-6, with TRBD1 as a possible D gene (5 bases). The CDR3 totals 16 residues. Germline V gives CDR1 SGHDT, CDR2 YYEEEE. The ends were cut back, 4 bases at V and 4 bases at J, with 17 bases in the middle. CDR3 DNA: TGTGCCAGCAGCCGGGGAGACAGAAGAATTAATGAAAAACTGTTTTTT. Protein sequence: CASSRGDRRINEKLFF.